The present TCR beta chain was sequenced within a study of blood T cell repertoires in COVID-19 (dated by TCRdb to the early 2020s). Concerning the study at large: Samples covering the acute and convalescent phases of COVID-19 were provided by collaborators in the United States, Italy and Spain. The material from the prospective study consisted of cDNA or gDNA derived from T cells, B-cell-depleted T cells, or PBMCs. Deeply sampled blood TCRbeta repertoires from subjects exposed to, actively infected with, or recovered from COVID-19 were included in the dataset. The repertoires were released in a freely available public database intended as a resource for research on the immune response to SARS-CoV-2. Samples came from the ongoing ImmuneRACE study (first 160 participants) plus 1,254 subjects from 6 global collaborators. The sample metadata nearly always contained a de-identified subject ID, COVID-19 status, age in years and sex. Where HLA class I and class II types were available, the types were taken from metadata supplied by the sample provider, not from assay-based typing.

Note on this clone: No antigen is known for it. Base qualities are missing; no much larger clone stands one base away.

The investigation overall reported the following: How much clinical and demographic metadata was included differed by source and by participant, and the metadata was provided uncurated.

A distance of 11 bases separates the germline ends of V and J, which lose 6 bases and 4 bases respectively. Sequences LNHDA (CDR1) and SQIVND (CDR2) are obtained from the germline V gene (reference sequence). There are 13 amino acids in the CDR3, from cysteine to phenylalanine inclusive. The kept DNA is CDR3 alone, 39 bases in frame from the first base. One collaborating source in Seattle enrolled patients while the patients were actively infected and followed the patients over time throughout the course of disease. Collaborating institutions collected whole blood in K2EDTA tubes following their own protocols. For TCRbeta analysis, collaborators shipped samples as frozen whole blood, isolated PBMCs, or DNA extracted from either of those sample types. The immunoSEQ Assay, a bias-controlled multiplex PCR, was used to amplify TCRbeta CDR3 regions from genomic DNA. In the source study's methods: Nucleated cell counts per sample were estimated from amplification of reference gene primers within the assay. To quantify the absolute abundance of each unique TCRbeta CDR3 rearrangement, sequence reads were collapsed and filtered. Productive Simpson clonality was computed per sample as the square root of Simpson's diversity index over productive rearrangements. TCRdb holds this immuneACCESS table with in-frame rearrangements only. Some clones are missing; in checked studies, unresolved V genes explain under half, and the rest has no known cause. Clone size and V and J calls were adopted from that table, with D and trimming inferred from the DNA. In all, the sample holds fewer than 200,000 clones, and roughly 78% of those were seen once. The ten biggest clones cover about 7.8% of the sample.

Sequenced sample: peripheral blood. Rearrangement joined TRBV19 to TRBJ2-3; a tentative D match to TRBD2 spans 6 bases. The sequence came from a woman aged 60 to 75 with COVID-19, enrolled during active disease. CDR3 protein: CASSGSSPDTQYF. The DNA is TGTGCCAGTAGCGGGAGTTCGCCAGATACGCAGTATTTT.